This T cell receptor (beta chain) came from a study of blood T cell repertoires in COVID-19. The wider study: The United States, Italy and Spain were the sources of the acute and convalescent COVID-19 samples. The analysed material was cDNA or gDNA that came from T cells, B-cell-depleted T cells, or PBMCs.

In the study's own analysis: Estimation of nucleated cell counts relied on the amplification of reference gene primers. Produced via immunoSEQ multiplex PCR; TCRdb's table is partial and in-frame only. V and J calls and clone size are given by that table; D and trimming were obtained from the DNA. The profile shows hundreds of thousands of clones, about 89% of them singletons. CDR1 and CDR2 (germline): SGHNT, YENEEA. CDR3 length: 14 amino acids. Losses at the gene ends were 3 bases for V and 4 bases for J; bases not matched to a gene: 5. V is TRBV11-3 and J is TRBJ2-7; TRBD1 agrees at 8 bases. The clonotype originates from a man aged 55-75 years who had recovered from COVID-19. Sequenced: peripheral blood. The CDR3 DNA is TGTGCCAGCAGCTTTCGGGACAGGACTTACGAGCAGTACTTC. Protein: CASSFRDRTYEQYF.